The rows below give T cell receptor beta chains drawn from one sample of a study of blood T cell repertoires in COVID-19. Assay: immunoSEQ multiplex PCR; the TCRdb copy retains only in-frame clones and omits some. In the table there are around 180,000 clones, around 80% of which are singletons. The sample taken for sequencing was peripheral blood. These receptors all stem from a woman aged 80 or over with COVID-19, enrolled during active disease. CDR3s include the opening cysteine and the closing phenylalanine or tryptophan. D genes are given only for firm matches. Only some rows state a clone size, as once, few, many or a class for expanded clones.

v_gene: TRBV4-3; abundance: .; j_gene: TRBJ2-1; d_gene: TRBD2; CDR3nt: TGCGCCAGCAGCCAAGGGAGGTTGACTAGCGGACTCAATGAGCAGTTCTTC; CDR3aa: CASSQGRLTSGLNEQFF
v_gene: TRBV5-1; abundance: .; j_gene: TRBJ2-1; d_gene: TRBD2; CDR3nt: TGCGCCAGCAGCGCAACGGTAGCGGGAGGCTATTACAATGAGCAGTTCTTC; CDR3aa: CASSATVAGGYYNEQFF
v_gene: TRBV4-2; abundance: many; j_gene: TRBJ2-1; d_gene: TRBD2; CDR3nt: TGTGCCAGCAGCCAAGATGGACTAGCGGGAGATGAAGGGTTCTTC; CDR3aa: CASSQDGLAGDEGFF
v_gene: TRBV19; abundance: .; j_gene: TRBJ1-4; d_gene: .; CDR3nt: TGTGCCAGTAGTATAGCACAGGCTCTTGCAACTAATGAAAAACTGTTTTTT; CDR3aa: CASSIAQALATNEKLFF
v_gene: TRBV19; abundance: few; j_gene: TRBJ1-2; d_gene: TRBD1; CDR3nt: TGTGCCAGTAGTACAGGGGGCCTAGCTAACTATGGCTACACCTTC; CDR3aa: CASSTGGLANYGYTF
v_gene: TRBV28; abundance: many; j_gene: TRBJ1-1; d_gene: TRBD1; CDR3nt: TGTGCCAGCAGCCGGGAACTCAGGGGGTTGAACACTGAAGCTTTCTTT; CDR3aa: CASSRELRGLNTEAFF
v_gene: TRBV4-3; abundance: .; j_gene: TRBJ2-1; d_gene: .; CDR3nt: TGCGCCAGCAGCCACCCCATCAGGGGTCGGCATGAGCAGTTCTTC; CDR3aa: CASSHPIRGRHEQFF
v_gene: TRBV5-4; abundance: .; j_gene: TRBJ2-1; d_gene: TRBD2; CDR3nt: TGTGCCAGCAGCTTGGTCGGACTAGCCCCAAATGAGCAGTTCTTC; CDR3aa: CASSLVGLAPNEQFF
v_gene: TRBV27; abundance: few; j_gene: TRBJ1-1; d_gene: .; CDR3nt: TGTGCCAGCAGACCTTGGGGACAGAACACTGAAGCTTTCTTT; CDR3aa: CASRPWGQNTEAFF
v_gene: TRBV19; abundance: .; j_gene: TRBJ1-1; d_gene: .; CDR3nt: TGTGCCAGTAGTATAGGGTTCAGGGCTGAAGCTTTCTTT; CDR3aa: CASSIGFRAEAFF
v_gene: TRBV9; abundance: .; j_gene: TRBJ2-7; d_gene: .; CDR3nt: TGTGCCAGCAGCGTAGGTCTTAGCTACGAGCAGTACTTC; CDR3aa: CASSVGLSYEQYF
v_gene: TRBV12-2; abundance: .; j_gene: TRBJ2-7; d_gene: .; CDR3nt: TGTGCAAGTCGCTTAGTCACCCAAAGGACTAGTACGGGCTACGAGCAGTACTTC; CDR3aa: CASRLVTQRTSTGYEQYF
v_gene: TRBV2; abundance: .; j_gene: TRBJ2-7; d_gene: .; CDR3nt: TGTGCCAGCAGTGAAGCGCCAGGTACACTCTACGAGCAGTACTTC; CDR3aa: CASSEAPGTLYEQYF
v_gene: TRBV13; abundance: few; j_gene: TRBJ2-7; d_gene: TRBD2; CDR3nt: TGTGCCAGCAGCTTAGGACTAGCGGGGGGGGCTCCCTACGAGCAGTACTTC; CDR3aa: CASSLGLAGGAPYEQYF
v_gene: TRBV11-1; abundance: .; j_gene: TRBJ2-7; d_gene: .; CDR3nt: TGTGCCAGCAGCTTAGCCGGACTCATTGCTGGGGAGCAGTACTTC; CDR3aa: CASSLAGLIAGEQYF
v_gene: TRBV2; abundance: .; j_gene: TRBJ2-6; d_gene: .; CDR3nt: TGTGCCAGCAGTGCCTTGAGCTCTGGGGCCAACGTCCTGACTTTC; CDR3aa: CASSALSSGANVLTF
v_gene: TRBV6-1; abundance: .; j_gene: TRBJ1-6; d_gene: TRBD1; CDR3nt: TGTGCCAGCAGTGCGGGACAGGGGGCGTACAATTCACCCCTCCACTTT; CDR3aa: CASSAGQGAYNSPLHF